This section outlines one T cell receptor (beta chain) sequence together with its context. No antigen is known for it. The PCR had 60 Vbeta and 13 Jbeta primers. Libraries were prepared by immunoSEQ multiplex PCR; TCRdb keeps only in-frame clonotypes and omits some of them. Among about 160,000 clones listed, roughly 84% were seen once. This record comes from a study of cytomegalovirus exposure and HLA in healthy donors. CDR1 is GTSNPN and CDR2 is SVGIG in the germline V gene (reference sequence). J lost 4 bases, V lost 3 bases, and 14 bases had no gene match. This CDR3 is 16 amino acids long. Whole-study findings and limits: The sole available immune exposure information was CMV serostatus.

The source is a boy between 2 and 10 years old in good health and CMV-seronegative. The genes are TRBV30 and TRBJ1-1, with TRBD1 matching 7 bases. The source material was PBMCs. This chain's CDR3 is CAWSLDSGGWITEAFF. DNA of the CDR3: TGTGCCTGGAGCCTAGATTCAGGGGGTTGGATCACTGAAGCTTTCTTT. Full variable domain (rest looked up from reference TRBV30 and TRBJ1-1): SQTIHQWPATLVQPVGSPLSLECTVEGTSNPNLYWYRQAAGRGLQLLFYSVGIGQISSEVPQNLSASRPQDRQFILSSKKLLLSDSGFYLCAWSLDSGGWITEAFFGQGTRLTVV.